The 26 T cell receptor beta chains below come from one sample, sequenced in a study of OX40 agonist ivuxolimab in advanced cancers. TCRdb's copy holds only in-frame clones and misses some; the assay was immunoSEQ multiplex PCR. The repertoire holds 90,000 to 100,000 clones, with roughly nine tenths as singletons. Sequencing was performed on CD4+ or CD8+ T cells sorted from blood, taken in a trial of the OX40 agonist ivuxolimab. These receptors were taken from an adult with an advanced solid tumor such as melanoma, head and neck, liver or kidney cancer.

This rearrangement joins TRBV6-5 to TRBJ1-1; TRBD1 aligns across 7 bases. Germline V gene sequence: CDR1 MNHEY, CDR2 SVGAGI. This CDR3 spans 16 amino acids. V gave up 0 bases and J gave up 1 base; unmatched junction bases: 5. The CDR3 sequence: CASSYSSTGRNTEAFF. CDR3 nucleotides: TGTGCCAGCAGTTACTCGTCGACAGGGAGGAACACTGAAGCTTTCTTT.

The gene calls are TRBV2 and TRBJ2-3; no definite D call. The CDR3 runs 14 residues. V lost 7 bases to trimming and J lost 4 bases, with 15 bases between them. Germline V gene lookup returns CDR1 SNHLY and CDR2 FYNNEI. CDR3 amino acids: CASNLSPLSDTQYF. The CDR3 region has the DNA TGTGCCAGCAATTTATCCCCCCTCTCAGATACGCAGTATTTT.

The V call is TRBV4-3, the J call TRBJ2-2, with unresolved D. The germline V gene has CDR1 LGHNA and CDR2 YSLEER. The CDR3 totals 13 residues. Trimming took 0 bases from V and 6 from J, leaving 5 bases between them. In DNA form, the CDR3 reads TGCGCCAGCAGCCAAGAAAGGGCCGGGGAGCTGTTTTTT. Its translation is CASSQERAGELFF.

This clone appeared a single time. The V gene is TRBV5-8, the J gene TRBJ2-7; the D is unclear. The germline V gene encodes CDR1 SGHTS and CDR2 YDEGEE. V lost 4 bases, J lost 4 bases, and 18 bases lay in between. This CDR3 region has 15 residues. CDR3 region: CASSPISGEPYEQYV. The CDR3 DNA reads as TGTGCCAGCAGCCCCATATCGGGCGAGCCATACGAGCAGTACGTC.

This clone was seen a handful of times. The chain links TRBV6-1 to TRBJ1-5; D remains unclear. The CDR3 has 12 amino acids. Germline assignment: CDR1 MNHNS and CDR2 SASEGT. V was shortened by 6 bases and J by 6 bases, with 9 bases between the two germline ends. Here the CDR3 DNA reads TGTGCCAGCAGAGCCGGAAGTCAGCCCCAGCATTTT. Translated, it gives CASRAGSQPQHF.

The gene calls are TRBV7-9 and TRBJ2-5; TRBD1 or TRBD2 may be the D gene (6 bases each). The germline gives CDR1 SEHNR, CDR2 FQNEAQ (reference sequence). The CDR3 runs to 16 residues. V lost 1 base and J 5 bases, leaving 17 bases between the germline ends. CDR3 sequence reads: CASSLGAGGAGETQYF. In DNA, the CDR3 is TGTGCCAGCAGCTTAGGAGCCGGGGGCGCCGGTGAGACCCAGTACTTC.

Concerning this clone itself: The same CDR3 can be traced to other DNA sequences in this sample. The chain combines TRBV7-2 with TRBJ2-3; 7 bases line up with TRBD2. Germline V gene lookup returns CDR1 SGHTA and CDR2 FQGNSA. The CDR3 sequence is 15 residues long. Germline trimming cut 3 bases from V and 3 bases from J; bases unmatched to any gene: 6. The CDR3 loop reads CASSLGGRRTDTQYF. CDR3 bases: TGTGCCAGCAGCTTGGGCGGGAGAAGGACAGATACGCAGTATTTT.

This chain links TRBV6-1 with TRBJ1-2; D might be TRBD1 (6 bases). Germline-derived CDR1 and CDR2 are MNHNS and SASEGT. Trimming removed 5 bases from V and 5 bases from J, with 18 bases in between. The CDR3 is made up of 15 amino acids. CDR3 bases: TGTGCCAGCAGTACGGGAGCGGGCACAGGGTATGGCTACACCTTC. It is translated as CASSTGAGTGYGYTF.

This clone was found once. V gene TRBV5-5 combines with J gene TRBJ1-1; no clear D gene. This CDR3 is built from 13 residues. CDR1 and CDR2 from the germline V gene are SGHKS and YYEKEE (reference sequence). V shed 5 bases and J shed 5 bases, with 13 bases lying between them. The CDR3 DNA reads as TGTGCCAGCAGTCTAGAACGAACAACTGAAGCTTTCTTT. Translated: CASSLERTTEAFF.

V is TRBV7-2 and J is TRBJ2-5; D ambiguous. The germline V gene has CDR1 SGHTA and CDR2 FQGNSA. The germline V and J ends were trimmed by 4 bases and 5 bases, with 11 bases remaining between them. There are 13 residues in the CDR3. The CDR3 sequence: CASSYSPRETQYF. CDR3 coding DNA: TGTGCCAGCAGCTATAGTCCGAGGGAGACCCAGTACTTC.

V is TRBV4-3 and J is TRBJ2-2, with TRBD2 identical over 10 bases. V lost 3 bases and J lost 5; bases outside the gene matches: 9. The germline V gene encodes CDR1 LGHNA and CDR2 YSLEER. The CDR3 extends over 17 amino acids. For the CDR3, the DNA is TGCGCCAGCAGCCAGGCTACGAGCGGGAGGGTGACCGGGGAGCTGTTTTTT. Its protein product is CASSQATSGRVTGELFF.

The V and J genes are TRBV13 and TRBJ1-1; D is undetermined. The CDR3 runs to 15 residues. Trimming removed 5 bases at V and 2 bases at J, with 15 bases between. Germline assignment: CDR1 PRHDT and CDR2 FYEKMQ (reference sequence). The CDR3 nucleotides read TGTGCCAGCAGCACCCGGGCAAGGTACAACACTGAAGCTTTCTTT. Translated: CASSTRARYNTEAFF.

The chain carries TRBV9 and TRBJ1-1; tentatively, D is TRBD1 (6 bases). The CDR3 covers 15 residues. Trimming shortened V by 3 bases and J by 5 bases, and 17 bases separated the two germline ends. The V gene's germline CDR1 is SGDLS and CDR2 YYNGEE. CDR3 amino acids: CASSDHTRGLTEAFF. The CDR3 region has the DNA TGTGCCAGCAGCGACCACACCAGGGGTTTAACTGAAGCTTTCTTT.

The V call is TRBV2, the J call TRBJ2-7; TRBD2 is a possible D gene (6 bases). The CDR3 totals 13 residues. The V and J ends lost 5 bases and 1 base respectively, with 9 bases between them. Germline assignment: CDR1 SNHLY and CDR2 FYNNEI. CDR3 residues: CASSTTSSYEQYF. The DNA of the CDR3 is TGTGCCAGCAGTACGACTAGTTCCTACGAGCAGTACTTC.

J is TRBJ2-7 and V is TRBV5-5; possibly TRBD2 for D (6 bases). Trimming took off 2 bases at V and 3 bases at J, with 15 bases between the two ends. This CDR3 is 15 amino acids long. From germline, CDR1 is SGHKS and CDR2 YYEKEE (reference sequence). The CDR3: CASSFVLAERYEQYF. CDR3 in DNA: TGTGCCAGCAGCTTCGTACTAGCAGAACGCTACGAGCAGTACTTC.

The chain uses TRBV27 and TRBJ1-4; D unresolved. V dropped 5 bases and J dropped 3 bases, with 10 bases sitting between them. The CDR3 is made up of 14 amino acids. Germline loops: CDR1 MNHEY, CDR2 SMNVEV (reference sequence). DNA for the CDR3: TGTGCCAGCAGTCGGTCCGAGGCTAATGAAAAACTGTTTTTT. Translated, it gives CASSRSEANEKLFF.

J is TRBJ1-2 and V is TRBV19, with TRBD1 matching over 7 bases. Unmatched junction bases numbered 8, after V lost 6 bases and J lost 4 bases. This CDR3 is 14 amino acids long. Germline values: CDR1 LNHDA, CDR2 SQIVND (reference sequence). The CDR3 spells CASSNRGGAYGYTF. CDR3 in DNA: TGTGCCAGTAGCAACCGAGGGGGCGCCTATGGCTACACCTTC.

This chain links TRBV6-5 with TRBJ1-2; D remains ambiguous. The germline V gene has CDR1 MNHEY and CDR2 SVGAGI. V was clipped by 5 bases and J by 5 bases, with 18 bases between them. This CDR3 comprises 15 residues. The CDR3 nucleotides read TGTGCCAGCAGTCCAACCCAGATCCTCGGTTATGGCTACACCTTC. It is translated as CASSPTQILGYGYTF.

This chain links TRBV19 with TRBJ1-3; 9 bases agree with TRBD1. The trim removed 5 bases at V and 4 bases at J, leaving 9 bases unmatched. The CDR3 has 16 amino acids. Germline V gene lookup returns CDR1 LNHDA and CDR2 SQIVND (reference sequence). The CDR3 protein is CASSVPGQGSGNTIYF. The CDR3 DNA reads as TGTGCCAGTAGTGTTCCGGGACAGGGATCCGGAAACACCATATATTTT.

The V gene is TRBV27, the J gene TRBJ2-4, with 10 bases fitting TRBD1. The CDR3 sequence is 17 residues long. J was trimmed by 0 bases and V by 5 bases; bases with no gene match: 7. Germline assignment: CDR1 MNHEY and CDR2 SMNVEV (reference sequence). CDR3: CASSPAGQGLAKNIQYF. CDR3 sequence (DNA): TGTGCCAGCAGTCCGGCGGGACAGGGGTTAGCCAAAAACATTCAGTACTTC.

In its sample, this clone ranks as medium-sized. This chain uses TRBV4-3 with TRBJ1-2; D is unresolved. This CDR3 region has 14 residues. With 1 base removed from V and 8 bases from J, the gap between germline ends came to 14 bases. Germline CDR1 is LGHNA and CDR2 is YSLEER. The chain's CDR3 is CASSQVGGGFGYTF. The CDR3 coding sequence is TGCGCCAGCAGCCAAGTAGGCGGTGGTTTCGGCTACACCTTC.

The gene calls are TRBV5-1 and TRBJ2-7, with 12 bases fitting TRBD1. The germline CDR1 and CDR2 sequences are SGHRS and YFSETQ. V was clipped by 4 bases and J by 6 bases; unmatched bases: 8. The CDR3 extends over 15 amino acids. This CDR3 reads CASSVSGTGGSEQYF. The CDR3 region has the DNA TGCGCCAGCAGCGTCTCCGGGACAGGGGGCTCCGAGCAGTACTTC. Full variable domain (outside the CDR3, taken from reference TRBV5-1 and TRBJ2-7): KAGVTQTPRYLIKTRGQQVTLSCSPISGHRSVSWYQQTPGQGLQFLFEYFSETQRNKGNFPGRFSGRQFSNSRSEMNVSTLELGDSALYLCASSVSGTGGSEQYFGPGTRLTVT.

The chain has TRBV28 and TRBJ1-2, with 7 bases fitting TRBD1. CDR3 length: 16 amino acids. The trim removed 6 bases at V and 5 bases at J, leaving 15 bases unmatched. Germline loops: CDR1 MDHEN, CDR2 SYDVKM. For the CDR3, the DNA is TGTGCCAGCAGAACCCAATCCGGGACAGTTCTTTATGGCTACACCTTC. It is translated as CASRTQSGTVLYGYTF.

This clone was seen only once. Within the sample, other DNA sequences also encode this same CDR3. V gene TRBV27 combines with J gene TRBJ1-2, with a tentative D call TRBD1 (6 bases). The CDR3 is made up of 13 amino acids. Germline-derived CDR1 and CDR2 are MNHEY and SMNVEV (reference sequence). Deletions cut 5 bases from V and 3 bases from J, with 10 bases between. For the CDR3, the DNA is TGTGCCAGCAGTCAACAGGGCGACTATGGCTACACCTTC. It translates to CASSQQGDYGYTF.

The chain has TRBV10-3 and TRBJ1-2, with 7 nucleotides matching TRBD1. The J segment lost 8 bases and the V segment lost 2 bases, leaving 11 bases of the junction unmatched. Germline V CDR1 and CDR2: ENHRY, SYGVKD. CDR3 size: 15 residues. CDR3 DNA sequence: TGTGCCATCAGTGAGCCCAGGGGGGGAAGAGAAGGCTACACCTTC. It codes for CAISEPRGGREGYTF.

This chain links TRBV5-4 with TRBJ2-5; perhaps D is TRBD1 or TRBD2 (6 bases each). V was pared by 4 bases and J by 5 bases, with 15 bases between. CDR1 is SGHNT, CDR2 YYREEE, per germline (reference sequence). The CDR3 spans 14 residues. CDR3 coding DNA: TGTGCCAGCAGCCCCCGAGGGGGGAGTGAGACCCAGTACTTC. Translated: CASSPRGGSETQYF.